This TCR beta chain was retrieved from a study of Graves' ophthalmopathy and Graves' hyperthyroidism. This clonotype was seen ten or more times. A much larger clone lies a single base off, so this may be a read error. Amplification of the TCR beta CDR3 regions used RNA transcripts (as template). Following a first-round RT-PCR that used HTBI primers, a second-round multiplex PCR was carried out. MiXCR was run by TCRdb on the multiplex PCR reads, yielding one entry per CDR3 protein. This table has a few hundred thousand distinct CDR3 sequences, 20% to 25% appearing once. There are 13 residues in the CDR3. CDR1 MNHEY and CDR2 SVGEGT come from the germline V gene.

The sample was peripheral blood. This chain joins TRBV6-2 or TRBV6-3 and TRBJ1-1; the D gene is possibly TRBD1 (5 bases). This TCR derives from a woman in her late teens or twenties with stable Graves' hyperthyroidism. The DNA for the CDR3 is TGTGCCAGCATAGACAGACTAAATTTTGAAGCTTGCTTT. Translation gives CASIDRLNFEACF.